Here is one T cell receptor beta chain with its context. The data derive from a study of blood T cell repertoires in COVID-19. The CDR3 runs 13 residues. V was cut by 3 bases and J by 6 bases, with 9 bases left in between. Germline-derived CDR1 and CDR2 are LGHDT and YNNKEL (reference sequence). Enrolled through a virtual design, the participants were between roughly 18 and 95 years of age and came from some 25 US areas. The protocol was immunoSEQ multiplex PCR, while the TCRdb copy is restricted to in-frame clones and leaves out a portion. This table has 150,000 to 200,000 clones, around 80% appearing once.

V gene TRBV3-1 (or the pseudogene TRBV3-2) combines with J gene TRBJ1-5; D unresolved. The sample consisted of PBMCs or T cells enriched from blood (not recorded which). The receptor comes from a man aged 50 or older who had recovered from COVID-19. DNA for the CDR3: TGTGCCAGCAGCCAGGACTTGGTTCAGCCCCAGCATTTT. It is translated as CASSQDLVQPQHF.